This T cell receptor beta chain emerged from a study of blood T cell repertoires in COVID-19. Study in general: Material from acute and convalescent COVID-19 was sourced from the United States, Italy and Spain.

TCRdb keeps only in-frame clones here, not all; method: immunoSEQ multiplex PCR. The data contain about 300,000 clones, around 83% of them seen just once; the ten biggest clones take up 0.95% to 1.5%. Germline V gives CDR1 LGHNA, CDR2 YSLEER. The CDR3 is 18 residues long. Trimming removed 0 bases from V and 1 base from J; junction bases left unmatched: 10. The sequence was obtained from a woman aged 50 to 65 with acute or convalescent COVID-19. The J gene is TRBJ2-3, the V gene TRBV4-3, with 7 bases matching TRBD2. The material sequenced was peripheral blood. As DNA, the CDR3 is TGCGCCAGCAGCCAAGACCCCCCCGGAGCGGGACGCACAGATACGCAGTATTTT. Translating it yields CASSQDPPGAGRTDTQYF.